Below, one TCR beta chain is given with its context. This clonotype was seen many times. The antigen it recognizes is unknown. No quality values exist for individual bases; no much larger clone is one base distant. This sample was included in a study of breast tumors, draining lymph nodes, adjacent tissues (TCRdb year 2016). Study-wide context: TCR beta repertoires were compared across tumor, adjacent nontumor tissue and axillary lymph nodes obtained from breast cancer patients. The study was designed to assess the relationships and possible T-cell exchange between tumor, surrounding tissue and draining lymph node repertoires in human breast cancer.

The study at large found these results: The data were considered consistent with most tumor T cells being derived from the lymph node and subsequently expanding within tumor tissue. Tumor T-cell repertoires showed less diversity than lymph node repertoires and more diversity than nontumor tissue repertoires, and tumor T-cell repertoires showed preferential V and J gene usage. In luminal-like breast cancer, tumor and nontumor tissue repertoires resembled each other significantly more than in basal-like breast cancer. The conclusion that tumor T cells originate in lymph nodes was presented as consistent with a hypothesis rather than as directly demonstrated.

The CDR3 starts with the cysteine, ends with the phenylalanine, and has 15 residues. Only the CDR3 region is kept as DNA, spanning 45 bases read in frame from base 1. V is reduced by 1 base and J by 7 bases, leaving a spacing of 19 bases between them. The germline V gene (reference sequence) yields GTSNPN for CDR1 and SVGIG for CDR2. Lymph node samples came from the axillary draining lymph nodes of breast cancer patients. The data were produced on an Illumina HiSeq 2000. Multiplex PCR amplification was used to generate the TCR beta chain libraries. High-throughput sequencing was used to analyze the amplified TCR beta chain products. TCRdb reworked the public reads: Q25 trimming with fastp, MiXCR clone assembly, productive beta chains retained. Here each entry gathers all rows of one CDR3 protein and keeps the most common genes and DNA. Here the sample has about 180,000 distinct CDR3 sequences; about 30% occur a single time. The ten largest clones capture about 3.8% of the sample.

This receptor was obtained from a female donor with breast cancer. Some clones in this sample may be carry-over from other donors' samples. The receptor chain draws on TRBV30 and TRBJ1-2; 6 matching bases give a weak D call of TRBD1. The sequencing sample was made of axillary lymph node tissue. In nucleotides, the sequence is TGTGCCTGGAGTGCGGCCAGGGGCCGCTTGGGTGGCTACACCTTC. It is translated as CAWSAARGRLGGYTF.